A selection of T cell receptor beta chains follows, all from one sample in a study of cytomegalovirus exposure and HLA in healthy donors. Sequencing was performed with immunoSEQ multiplex PCR; in TCRdb, only in-frame clones are kept and a portion is missing. The table includes under 150,000 clones, roughly three quarters detected once. The material sequenced was PBMCs. The source of these receptors is a female donor in good health and CMV-seronegative. The CDR3 runs from the conserved cysteine through the conserved F or W. Only some rows state a clone size, as once, few, many or a class for expanded clones.

size	J	V	CDR3
.	TRBJ1-5	TRBV6-5	CASSYSKGQGQHF
.	TRBJ1-3	TRBV7-2	CASSFPRDRGYSGNTIYF
.	TRBJ2-1	TRBV9	CASSVATRGEQFF
few	TRBJ1-3	TRBV30	CAWTQRGKSRKEGNTIYF
.	TRBJ2-1	TRBV7-8	CASSGTSGAYNEQFF
.	TRBJ1-1	TRBV29-1	CSVRTGMRAEAFF
.	TRBJ2-7	TRBV27	CASSPHIGEQYF
.	TRBJ1-1	TRBV10-3	CAISESTGGMGTEAFF
.	TRBJ1-1	TRBV27	CASSGGRFGTEAFF
once	TRBJ2-5	TRBV2	CASSRRTSGLQETQYF